The clone carrying this TCR beta chain has a count of ten or more. Naive CD8 libraries were made from approximately 20,000 to 1,000,000 sorted cells, and they used 10%, 30% or 50% RNA. Based on a CD8+CD4-CCR7+CD45RA+ profile, naive CD8 T cells were sorted. In preparing bulk TCR libraries, previously described methods and listed TCR primers were used. TCRdb re-called the PCR reads through MiXCR, storing one row per CDR3 protein. The sample has some 320,000 distinct CDR3 sequences; about 22% are singletons. This record belongs to a study of molecular identifiers for immune sequencing clone quantification. The sample consisted of naive CD8+ T cells from blood, with Jurkat cell RNA spiked in. Subset denoted: FACS-sorted CD8+CD4-CCR7+CD45RA+ naive T cells. The receptor comes from a human donor in good health. Some libraries in this study had Jurkat cell RNA spiked in.

CDR3 region: CASSQGTSTEAFF. CDR3 DNA: TGCGCCAGCAGCCAAGGGACAAGCACTGAAGCTTTCTTT. The rearrangement joins TRBV4-1 to TRBJ1-1; weak D call: TRBD1 (5 bases). Looked up from germline, CDR1 is MGHRA and CDR2 is YSYEKL. CDR3 size: 13 residues. Trimming pared 1 base from V and 4 bases from J, leaving 7 bases between.